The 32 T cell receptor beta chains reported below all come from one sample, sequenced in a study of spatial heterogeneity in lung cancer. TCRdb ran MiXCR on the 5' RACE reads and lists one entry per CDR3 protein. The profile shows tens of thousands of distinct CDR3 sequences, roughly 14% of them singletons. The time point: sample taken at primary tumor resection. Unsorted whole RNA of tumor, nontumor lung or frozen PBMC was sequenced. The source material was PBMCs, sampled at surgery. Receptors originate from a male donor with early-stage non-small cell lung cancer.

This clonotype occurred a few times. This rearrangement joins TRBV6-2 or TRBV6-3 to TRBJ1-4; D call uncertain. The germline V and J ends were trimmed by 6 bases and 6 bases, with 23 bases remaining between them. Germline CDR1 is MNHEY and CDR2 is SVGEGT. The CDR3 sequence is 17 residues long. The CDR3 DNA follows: TGTGCCAGCAGCCGATTGATTATCGACCTCATCTATGAAAAACTGTTTTTT. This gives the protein CASSRLIIDLIYEKLFF.

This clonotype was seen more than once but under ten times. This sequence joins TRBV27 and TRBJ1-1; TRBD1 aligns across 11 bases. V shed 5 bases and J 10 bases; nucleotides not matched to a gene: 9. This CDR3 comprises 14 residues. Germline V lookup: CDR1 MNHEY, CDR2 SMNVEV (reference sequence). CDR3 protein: CASSPSLDRGPAFF. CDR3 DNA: TGTGCCAGCAGTCCCTCGTTGGACAGGGGGCCAGCTTTCTTT.

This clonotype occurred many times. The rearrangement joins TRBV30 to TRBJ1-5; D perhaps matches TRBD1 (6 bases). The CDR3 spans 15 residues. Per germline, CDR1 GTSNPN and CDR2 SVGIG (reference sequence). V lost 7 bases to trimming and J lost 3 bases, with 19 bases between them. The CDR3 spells CAFQDGGQVNQPQHF. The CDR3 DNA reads TGTGCCTTCCAAGACGGGGGGCAGGTCAATCAGCCCCAGCATTTT.

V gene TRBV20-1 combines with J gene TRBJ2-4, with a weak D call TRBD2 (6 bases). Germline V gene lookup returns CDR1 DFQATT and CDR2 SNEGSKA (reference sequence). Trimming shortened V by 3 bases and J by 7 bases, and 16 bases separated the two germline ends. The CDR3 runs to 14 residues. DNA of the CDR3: TGCAGTGCTAGGGAGGCGGGATTCTCGAACATTCAGTACTTC. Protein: CSAREAGFSNIQYF.

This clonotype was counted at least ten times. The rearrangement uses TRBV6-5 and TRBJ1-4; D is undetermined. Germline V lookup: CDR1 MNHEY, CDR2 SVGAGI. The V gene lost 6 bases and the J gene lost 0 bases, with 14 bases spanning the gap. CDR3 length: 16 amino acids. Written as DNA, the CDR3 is TGTGCCAGCAGCAGAGGCAGTAAATCAACTAATGAAAAACTGTTTTTT. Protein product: CASSRGSKSTNEKLFF.

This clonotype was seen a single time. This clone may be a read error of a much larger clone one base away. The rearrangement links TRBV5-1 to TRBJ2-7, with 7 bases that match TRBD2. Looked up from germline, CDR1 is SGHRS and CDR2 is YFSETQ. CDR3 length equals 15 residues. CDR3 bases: TGCGCCAGCAGCTTGGGGCCTAGCGGAACCTACGAGCTGTACTTC. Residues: CASSLGPSGTYELYF.

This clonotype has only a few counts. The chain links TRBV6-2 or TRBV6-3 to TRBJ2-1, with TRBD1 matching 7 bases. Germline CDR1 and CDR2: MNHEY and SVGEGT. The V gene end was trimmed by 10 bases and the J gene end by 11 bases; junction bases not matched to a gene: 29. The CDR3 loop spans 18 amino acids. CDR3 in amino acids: CATTDPGQPISADGQQFF. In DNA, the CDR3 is TGTGCCACCACCGACCCGGGACAGCCCATTTCGGCCGACGGGCAGCAGTTCTTC.

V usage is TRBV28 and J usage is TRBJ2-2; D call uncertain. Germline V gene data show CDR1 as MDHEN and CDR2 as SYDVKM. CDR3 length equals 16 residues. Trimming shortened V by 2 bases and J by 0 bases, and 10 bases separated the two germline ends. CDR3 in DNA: TGTGCCAGCAGTTTAATTGGCCAGACGAACACCGGGGAGCTGTTTTTT. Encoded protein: CASSLIGQTNTGELFF.

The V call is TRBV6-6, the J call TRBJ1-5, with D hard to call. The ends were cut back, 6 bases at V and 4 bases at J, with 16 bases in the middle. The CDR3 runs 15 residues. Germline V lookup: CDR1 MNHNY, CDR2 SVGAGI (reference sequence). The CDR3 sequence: CASSDPSTLNQPQHF. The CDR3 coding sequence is TGTGCCAGCAGCGACCCGTCTACACTAAATCAGCCCCAGCATTTT.

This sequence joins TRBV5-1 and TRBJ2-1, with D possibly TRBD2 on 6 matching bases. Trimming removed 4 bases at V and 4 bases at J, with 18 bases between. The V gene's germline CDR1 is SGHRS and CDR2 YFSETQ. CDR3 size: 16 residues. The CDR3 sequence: CASSLPTGGTYNEQFF. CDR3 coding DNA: TGCGCCAGCAGCCTCCCCACTGGCGGGACGTACAATGAGCAGTTCTTC.

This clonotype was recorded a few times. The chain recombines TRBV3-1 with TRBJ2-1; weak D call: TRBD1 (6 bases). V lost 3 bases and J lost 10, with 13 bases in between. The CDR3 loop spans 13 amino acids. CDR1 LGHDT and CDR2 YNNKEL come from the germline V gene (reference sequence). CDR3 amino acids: CASSQHRVSEQFF. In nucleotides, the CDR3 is TGTGCCAGCAGCCAGCACAGGGTGAGCGAGCAGTTCTTC.

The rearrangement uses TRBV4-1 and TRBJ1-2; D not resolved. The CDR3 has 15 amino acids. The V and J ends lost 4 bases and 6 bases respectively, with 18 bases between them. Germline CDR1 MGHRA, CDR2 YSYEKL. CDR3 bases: TGCGCCAGCAGCCCCAACGCGGCTCAGAGCGATGGCTACACCTTC. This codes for CASSPNAAQSDGYTF.

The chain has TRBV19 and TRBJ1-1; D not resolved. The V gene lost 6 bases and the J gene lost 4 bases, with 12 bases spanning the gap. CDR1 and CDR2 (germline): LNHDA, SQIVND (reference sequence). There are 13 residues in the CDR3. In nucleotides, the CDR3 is TGTGCCAGTAGCCCTAGGATTGGCACTGAAGCTTTCTTT. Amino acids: CASSPRIGTEAFF.

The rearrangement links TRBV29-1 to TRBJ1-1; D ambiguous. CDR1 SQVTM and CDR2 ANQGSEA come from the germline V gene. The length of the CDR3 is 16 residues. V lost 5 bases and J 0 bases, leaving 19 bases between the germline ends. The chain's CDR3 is CSVYGIGVRVNTEAFF. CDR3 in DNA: TGCAGCGTTTATGGAATCGGGGTACGGGTGAACACTGAAGCTTTCTTT.

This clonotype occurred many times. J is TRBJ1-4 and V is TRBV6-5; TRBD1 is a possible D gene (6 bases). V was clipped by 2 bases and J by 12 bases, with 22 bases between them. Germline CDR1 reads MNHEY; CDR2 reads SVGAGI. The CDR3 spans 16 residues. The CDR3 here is CASSYQDSRLHDELFF. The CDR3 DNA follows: TGTGCCAGCAGTTACCAGGACAGCCGTCTCCACGACGAACTGTTTTTT.

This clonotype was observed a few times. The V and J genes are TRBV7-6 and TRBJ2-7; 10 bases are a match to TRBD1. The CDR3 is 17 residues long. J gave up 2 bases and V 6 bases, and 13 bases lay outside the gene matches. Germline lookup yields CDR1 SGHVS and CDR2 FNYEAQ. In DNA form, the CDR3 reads TGTGCCAGCAGTCCACGCGCTCCGGGACAGGGGACCTACGAGCAGTACTTC. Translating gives CASSPRAPGQGTYEQYF.

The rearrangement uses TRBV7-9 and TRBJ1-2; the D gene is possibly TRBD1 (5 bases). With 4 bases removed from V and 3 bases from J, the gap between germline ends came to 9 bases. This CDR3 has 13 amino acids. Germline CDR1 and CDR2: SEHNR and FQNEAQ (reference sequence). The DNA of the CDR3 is TGTGCCAGCAGCTGGGGCGGCTACTATGGCTACACCTTC. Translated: CASSWGGYYGYTF.

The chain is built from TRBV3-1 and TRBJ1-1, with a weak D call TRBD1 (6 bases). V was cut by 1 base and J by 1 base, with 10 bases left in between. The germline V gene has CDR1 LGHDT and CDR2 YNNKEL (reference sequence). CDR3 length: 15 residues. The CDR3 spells CASSQATGKNTEAFF. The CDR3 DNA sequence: TGTGCCAGCAGCCAAGCGACAGGAAAGAACACTGAAGCTTTCTTT.

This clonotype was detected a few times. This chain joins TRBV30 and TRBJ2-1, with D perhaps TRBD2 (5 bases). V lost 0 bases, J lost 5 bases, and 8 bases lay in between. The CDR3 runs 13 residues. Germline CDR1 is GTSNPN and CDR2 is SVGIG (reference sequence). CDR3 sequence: CAWSVGGNNEQFF. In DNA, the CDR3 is TGTGCCTGGAGTGTCGGAGGAAACAATGAGCAGTTCTTC.

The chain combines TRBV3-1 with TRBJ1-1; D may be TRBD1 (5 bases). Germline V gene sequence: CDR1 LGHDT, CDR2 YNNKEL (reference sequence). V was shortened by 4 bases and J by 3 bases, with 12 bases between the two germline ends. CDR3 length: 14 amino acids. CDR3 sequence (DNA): TGTGCCAGCAGCCCCCAGGGTACGGACACTGAAGCTTTCTTT. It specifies CASSPQGTDTEAFF. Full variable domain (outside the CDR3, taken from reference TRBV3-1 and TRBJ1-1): DTAVSQTPKYLVTQMGNDKSIKCEQNLGHDTMYWYKQDSKKFLKIMFSYNNKELIINETVPNRFSPKSPDKAHLNLHINSLELGDSAVYFCASSPQGTDTEAFFGQGTRLTVV.

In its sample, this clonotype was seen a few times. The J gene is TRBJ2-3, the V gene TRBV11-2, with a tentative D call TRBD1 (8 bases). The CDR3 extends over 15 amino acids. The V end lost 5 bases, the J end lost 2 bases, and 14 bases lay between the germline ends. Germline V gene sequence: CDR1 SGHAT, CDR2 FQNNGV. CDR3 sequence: CASSTGGGITDTQYF. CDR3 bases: TGTGCCAGCAGCACAGGGGGGGGGATCACAGATACGCAGTATTTT.

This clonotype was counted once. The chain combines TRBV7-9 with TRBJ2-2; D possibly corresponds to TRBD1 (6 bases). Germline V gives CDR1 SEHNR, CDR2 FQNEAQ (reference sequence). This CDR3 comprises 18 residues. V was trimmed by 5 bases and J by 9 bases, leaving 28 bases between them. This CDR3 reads CASSPYYGLDRTSRELFF. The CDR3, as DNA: TGTGCCAGCAGCCCCTACTATGGCTTAGACAGGACTTCGAGGGAGCTGTTTTTT. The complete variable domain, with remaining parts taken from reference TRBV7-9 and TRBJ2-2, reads DTGVSQNPRHKITKRGQNVTFRCDPISEHNRLYWYRQTLGQGPEFLTYFQNEAQLEKSRLLSDRFSAERPKGSFSTLEIQRTEQGDSAMYLCASSPYYGLDRTSRELFFGEGSRLTVL.

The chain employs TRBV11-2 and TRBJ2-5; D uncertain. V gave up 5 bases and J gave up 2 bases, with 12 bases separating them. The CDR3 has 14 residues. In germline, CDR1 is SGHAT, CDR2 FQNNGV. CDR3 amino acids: CASSQFPGQETQYF. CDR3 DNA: TGTGCCAGCAGCCAATTTCCAGGTCAAGAGACCCAGTACTTC. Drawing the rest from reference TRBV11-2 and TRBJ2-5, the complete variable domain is EAGVAQSPRYKIIEKRQSVAFWCNPISGHATLYWYQQILGQGPKLLIQFQNNGVVDDSQLPKDRFSAERLKGVDSTLKIQPAKLEDSAVYLCASSQFPGQETQYFGPGTRLLVL.

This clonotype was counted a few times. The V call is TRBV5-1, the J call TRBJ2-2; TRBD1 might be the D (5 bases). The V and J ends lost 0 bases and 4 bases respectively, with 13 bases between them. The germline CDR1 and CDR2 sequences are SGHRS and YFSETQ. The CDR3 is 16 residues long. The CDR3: CASSLARVGATGELFF. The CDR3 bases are TGCGCCAGCAGCTTGGCCAGGGTCGGCGCCACCGGGGAGCTGTTTTTT. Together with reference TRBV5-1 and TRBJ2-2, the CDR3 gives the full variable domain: KAGVTQTPRYLIKTRGQQVTLSCSPISGHRSVSWYQQTPGQGLQFLFEYFSETQRNKGNFPGRFSGRQFSNSRSEMNVSTLELGDSALYLCASSLARVGATGELFFGEGSRLTVL.

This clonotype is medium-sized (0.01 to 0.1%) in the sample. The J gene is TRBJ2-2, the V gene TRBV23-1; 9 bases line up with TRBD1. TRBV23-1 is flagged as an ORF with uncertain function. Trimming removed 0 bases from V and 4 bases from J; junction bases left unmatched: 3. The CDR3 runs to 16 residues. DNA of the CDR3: TGCGCCAGCAGTCAATCGGGACAGGGTCGCACCGGGGAGCTGTTTTTT. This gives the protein CASSQSGQGRTGELFF.

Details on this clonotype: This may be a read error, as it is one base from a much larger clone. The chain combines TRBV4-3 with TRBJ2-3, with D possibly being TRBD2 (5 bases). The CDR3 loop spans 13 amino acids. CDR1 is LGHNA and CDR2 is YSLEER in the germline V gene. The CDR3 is CASRQGSKDTQYF. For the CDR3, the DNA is TGCGCCAGCAGGCAAGGGAGTAAAGATACGCAGTATTTT.

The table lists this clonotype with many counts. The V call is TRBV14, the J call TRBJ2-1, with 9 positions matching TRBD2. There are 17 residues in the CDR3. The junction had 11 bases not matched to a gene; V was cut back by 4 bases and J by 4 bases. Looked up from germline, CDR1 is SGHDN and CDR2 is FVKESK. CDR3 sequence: CASSPQGASGNYNEQFF. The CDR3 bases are TGTGCCAGCAGCCCCCAAGGTGCTAGCGGGAATTACAATGAGCAGTTCTTC.

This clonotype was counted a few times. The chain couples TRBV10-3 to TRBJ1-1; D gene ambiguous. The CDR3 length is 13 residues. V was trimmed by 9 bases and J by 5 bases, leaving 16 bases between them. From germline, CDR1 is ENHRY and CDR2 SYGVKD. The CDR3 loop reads CAITPGGSTEAFF. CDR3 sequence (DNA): TGTGCCATAACCCCGGGAGGGTCGACTGAAGCTTTCTTT.

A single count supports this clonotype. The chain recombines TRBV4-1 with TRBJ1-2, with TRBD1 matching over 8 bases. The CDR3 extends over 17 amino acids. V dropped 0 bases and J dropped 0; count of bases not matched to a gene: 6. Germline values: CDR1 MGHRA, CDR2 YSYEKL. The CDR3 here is CASSQERTGLSNYGYTF. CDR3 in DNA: TGCGCCAGCAGCCAAGAACGGACAGGGCTCTCTAACTATGGCTACACCTTC.

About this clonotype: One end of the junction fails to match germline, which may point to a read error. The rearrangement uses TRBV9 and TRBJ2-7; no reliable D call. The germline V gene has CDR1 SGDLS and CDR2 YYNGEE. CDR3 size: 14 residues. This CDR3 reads CASSPSGRTYEHYF. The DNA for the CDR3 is TGTGCCAGCAGCCCGAGTGGAAGAACCTACGAGCACTACTTC. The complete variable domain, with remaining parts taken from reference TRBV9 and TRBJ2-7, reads DSGVTQTPKHLITATGQRVTLRCSPRSGDLSVYWYQQSLDQGLQFLIQYYNGEERAKGNILERFSAQQFPDLHSELNLSSLELGDSALYFCASSPSGRTYEHYFGPGTRLTVT.

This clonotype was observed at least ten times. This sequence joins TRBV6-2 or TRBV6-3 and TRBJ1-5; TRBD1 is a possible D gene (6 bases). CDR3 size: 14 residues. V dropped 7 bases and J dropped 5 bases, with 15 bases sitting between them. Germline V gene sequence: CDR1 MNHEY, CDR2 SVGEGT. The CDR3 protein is CASTVDSGYQPQHF. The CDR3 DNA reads TGTGCCAGCACCGTGGACAGCGGATATCAGCCCCAGCATTTT.

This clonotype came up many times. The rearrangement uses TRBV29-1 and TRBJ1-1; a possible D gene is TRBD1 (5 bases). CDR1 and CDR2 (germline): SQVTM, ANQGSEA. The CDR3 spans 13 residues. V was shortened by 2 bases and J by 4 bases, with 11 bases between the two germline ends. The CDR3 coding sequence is TGCAGCGTTGAATTGATGGGGCGCACTGAAGCTTTCTTT. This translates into CSVELMGRTEAFF.